This T cell receptor beta chain appears in the sequencing data of a study of T cell responses to AZD1222 COVID-19 vaccine. Study-wide results and limits: Regions left unmutated in variants are reportedly the target of nearly half of spike-specific TCRs. Females made up more of the donors, who were largely white British, and clonal diversity may have come out too low. Regions 160-218 and 743-854 dominated among vaccine-associated CD4 TCRs spanning spike. Seropositive AZD1222 recipients at baseline numbered only five or six.

V gave up 1 base and J gave up 3 bases, with 3 bases separating them. Germline loops: CDR1 SNHLY, CDR2 FYNNEI. The CDR3 extends over 12 amino acids. With respect to this clone: Its antigen is unidentified.

Using immunoSEQ multiplex PCR, the repertoire was profiled, and TCRdb retains in-frame clones only, with some absent. The sample has 90,000 to 95,000 clones, roughly 90% seen once. This clonotype was obtained from an adult who received the AZD1222 COVID-19 vaccine. The sequenced sample was peripheral blood, obtained 28 days after the second AZD1222 dose. J is TRBJ1-2 and V is TRBV2; D is unclear. The CDR3 DNA reads TGTGCCAGCAGTGAAGGGGACTATGGCTACACCTTC. It codes for CASSEGDYGYTF.